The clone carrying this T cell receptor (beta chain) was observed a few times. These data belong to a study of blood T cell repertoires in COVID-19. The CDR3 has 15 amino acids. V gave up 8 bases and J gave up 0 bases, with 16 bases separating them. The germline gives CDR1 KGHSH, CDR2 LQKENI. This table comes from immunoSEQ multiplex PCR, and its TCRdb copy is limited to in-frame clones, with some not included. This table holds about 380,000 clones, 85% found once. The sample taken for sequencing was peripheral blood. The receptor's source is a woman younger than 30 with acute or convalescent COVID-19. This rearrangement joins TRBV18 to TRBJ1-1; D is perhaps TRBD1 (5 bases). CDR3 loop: CASNGGGMMNTEAFF. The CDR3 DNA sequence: TGTGCCAGCAACGGGGGGGGGATGATGAACACTGAAGCTTTCTTT.